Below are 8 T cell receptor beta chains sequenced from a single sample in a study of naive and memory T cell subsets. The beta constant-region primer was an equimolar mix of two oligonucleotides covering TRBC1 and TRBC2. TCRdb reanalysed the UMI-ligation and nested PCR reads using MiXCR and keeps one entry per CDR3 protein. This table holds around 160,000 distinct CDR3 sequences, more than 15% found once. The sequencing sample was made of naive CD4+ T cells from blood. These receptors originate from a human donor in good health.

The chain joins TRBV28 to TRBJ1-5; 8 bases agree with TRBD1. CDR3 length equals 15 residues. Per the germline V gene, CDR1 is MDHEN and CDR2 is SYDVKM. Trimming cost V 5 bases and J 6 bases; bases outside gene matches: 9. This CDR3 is CASSPGQGWGQPQHF. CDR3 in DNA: TGTGCCAGCAGTCCAGGACAGGGTTGGGGTCAGCCCCAGCATTTT.

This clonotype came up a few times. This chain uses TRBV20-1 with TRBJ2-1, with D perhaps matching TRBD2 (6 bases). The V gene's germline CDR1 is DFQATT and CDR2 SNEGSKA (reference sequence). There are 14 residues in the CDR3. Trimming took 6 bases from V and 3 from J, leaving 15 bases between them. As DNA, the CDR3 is TGCAGTGCCATCGGGGTAGCGGTCTACAATGAGCAGTTCTTC. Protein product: CSAIGVAVYNEQFF.

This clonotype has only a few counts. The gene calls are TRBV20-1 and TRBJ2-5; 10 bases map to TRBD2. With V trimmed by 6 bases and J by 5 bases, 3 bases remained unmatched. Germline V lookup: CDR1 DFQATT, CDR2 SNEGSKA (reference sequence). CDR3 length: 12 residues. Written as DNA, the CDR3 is TGCAGTGCCCTGACTAGCGGGGAGACCCAGTACTTC. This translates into CSALTSGETQYF.

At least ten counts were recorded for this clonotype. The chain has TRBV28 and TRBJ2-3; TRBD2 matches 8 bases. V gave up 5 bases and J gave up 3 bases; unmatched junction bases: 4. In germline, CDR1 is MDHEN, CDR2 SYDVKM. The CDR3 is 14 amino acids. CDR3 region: CASSGAGETDTQYF. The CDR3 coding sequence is TGTGCCAGCAGTGGAGCGGGAGAAACAGATACGCAGTATTTT.

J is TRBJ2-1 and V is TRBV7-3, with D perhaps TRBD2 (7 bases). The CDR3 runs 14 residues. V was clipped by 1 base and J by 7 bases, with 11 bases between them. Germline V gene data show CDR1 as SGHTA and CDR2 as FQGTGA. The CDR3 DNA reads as TGTGCCAGCAGCTTAATAGGGGGGGGGAATGAGCAGTTCTTC. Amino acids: CASSLIGGGNEQFF. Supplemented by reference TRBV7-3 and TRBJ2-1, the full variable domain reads GAGVSQTPSNKVTEKGKYVELRCDPISGHTALYWYRQSLGQGPEFLIYFQGTGAADDSGLPNDRFFAVRPEGSVSTLKIQRTERGDSAVYLCASSLIGGGNEQFFGPGTRLTVL.

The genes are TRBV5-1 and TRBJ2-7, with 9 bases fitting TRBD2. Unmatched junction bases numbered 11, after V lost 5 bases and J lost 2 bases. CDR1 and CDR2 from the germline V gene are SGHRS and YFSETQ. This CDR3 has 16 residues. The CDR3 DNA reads TGCGCCAGCAGTCTTGGAGCTAGCGGGATGACCTACGAGCAGTACTTC. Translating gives CASSLGASGMTYEQYF. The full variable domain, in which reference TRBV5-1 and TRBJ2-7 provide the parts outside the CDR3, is KAGVTQTPRYLIKTRGQQVTLSCSPISGHRSVSWYQQTPGQGLQFLFEYFSETQRNKGNFPGRFSGRQFSNSRSEMNVSTLELGDSALYLCASSLGASGMTYEQYFGPGTRLTVT.

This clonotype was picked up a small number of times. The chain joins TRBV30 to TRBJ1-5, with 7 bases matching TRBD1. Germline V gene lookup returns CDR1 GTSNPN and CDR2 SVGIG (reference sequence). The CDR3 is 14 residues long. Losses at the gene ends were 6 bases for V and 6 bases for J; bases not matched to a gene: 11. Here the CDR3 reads CACSSEAGGQPQHF. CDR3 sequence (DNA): TGTGCCTGTTCTTCAGAGGCAGGGGGTCAGCCCCAGCATTTT.

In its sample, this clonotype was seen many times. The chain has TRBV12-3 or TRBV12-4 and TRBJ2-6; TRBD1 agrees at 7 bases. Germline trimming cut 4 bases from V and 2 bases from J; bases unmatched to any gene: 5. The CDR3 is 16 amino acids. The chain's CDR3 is CASSSGQAAGANVLTF. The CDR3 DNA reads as TGTGCCAGCAGTTCAGGACAGGCAGCTGGGGCCAACGTCCTGACTTTC.